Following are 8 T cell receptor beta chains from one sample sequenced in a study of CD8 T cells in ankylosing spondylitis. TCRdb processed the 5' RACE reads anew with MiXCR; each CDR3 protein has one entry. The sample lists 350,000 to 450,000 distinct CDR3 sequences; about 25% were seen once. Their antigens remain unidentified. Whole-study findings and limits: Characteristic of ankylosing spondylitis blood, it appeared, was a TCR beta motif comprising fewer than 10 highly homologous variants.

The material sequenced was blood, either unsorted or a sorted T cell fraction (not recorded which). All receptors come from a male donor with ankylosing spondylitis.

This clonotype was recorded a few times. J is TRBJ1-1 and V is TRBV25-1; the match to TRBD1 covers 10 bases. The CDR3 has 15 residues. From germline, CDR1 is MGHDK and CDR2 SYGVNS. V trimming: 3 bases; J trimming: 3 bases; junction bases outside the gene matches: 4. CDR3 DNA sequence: TGTGCCAGCAGTGACCCCGGGACAGGGGACACTGAAGCTTTCTTT. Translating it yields CASSDPGTGDTEAFF.

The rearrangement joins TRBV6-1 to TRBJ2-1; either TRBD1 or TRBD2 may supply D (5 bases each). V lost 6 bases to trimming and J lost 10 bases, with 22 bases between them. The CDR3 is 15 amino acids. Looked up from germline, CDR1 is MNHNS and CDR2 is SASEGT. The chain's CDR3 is CASRLPGPSAQEQFF. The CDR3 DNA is TGTGCCAGCAGATTGCCGGGACCCAGTGCCCAAGAGCAGTTCTTC.

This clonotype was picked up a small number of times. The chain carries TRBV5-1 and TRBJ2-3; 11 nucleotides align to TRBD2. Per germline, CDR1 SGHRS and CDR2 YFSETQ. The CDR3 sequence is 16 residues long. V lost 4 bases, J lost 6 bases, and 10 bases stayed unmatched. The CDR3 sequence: CASSTGTSGTLDTQYF. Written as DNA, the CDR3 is TGCGCCAGCAGCACAGGGACTAGCGGCACGCTCGATACGCAGTATTTT.

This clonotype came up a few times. The CDR3 DNA follows: TGTGCCAGCAGCCCAAGGACAGGGGAAAGCTCCTACACCTTC. Translated: CASSPRTGESSYTF. This chain joins TRBV7-9 and TRBJ1-2, with TRBD1 matching 9 bases. V shed 5 bases and J 10 bases; nucleotides not matched to a gene: 11. The CDR3 covers 14 residues. Germline-derived CDR1 and CDR2 are SEHNR and FQNEAQ (reference sequence).

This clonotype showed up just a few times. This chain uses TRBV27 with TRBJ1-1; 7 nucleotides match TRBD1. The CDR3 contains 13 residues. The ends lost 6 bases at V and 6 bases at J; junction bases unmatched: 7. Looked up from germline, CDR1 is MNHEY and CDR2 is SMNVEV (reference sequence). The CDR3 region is CASRIAGTAEAFF. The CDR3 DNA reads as TGTGCCAGCAGAATAGCCGGGACAGCTGAAGCTTTCTTT.

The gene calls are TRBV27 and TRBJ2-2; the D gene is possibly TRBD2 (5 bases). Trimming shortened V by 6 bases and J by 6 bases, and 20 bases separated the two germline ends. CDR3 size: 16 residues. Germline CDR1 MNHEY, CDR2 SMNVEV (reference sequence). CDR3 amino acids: CASSDSAVLRPGELFF. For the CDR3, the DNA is TGTGCCAGCAGCGATTCAGCGGTTTTGAGGCCCGGGGAGCTGTTTTTT.

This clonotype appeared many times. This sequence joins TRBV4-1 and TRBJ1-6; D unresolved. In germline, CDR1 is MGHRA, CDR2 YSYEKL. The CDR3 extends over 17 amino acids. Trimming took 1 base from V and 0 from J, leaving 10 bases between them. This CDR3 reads CASSQVDLFSYNSPLHF. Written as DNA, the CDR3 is TGCGCCAGCAGCCAAGTTGACCTATTCTCCTATAATTCACCCCTCCACTTT.

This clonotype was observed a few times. As DNA, the CDR3 is TGTGCCAGCAGCCAAGAACGATTGGGCCAGGACCAATACGAGCAGTACGTC. Translating it yields CASSQERLGQDQYEQYV. The gene calls are TRBV3-1 and TRBJ2-7; no definite D call. V lost 0 bases to trimming and J lost 4 bases, with 19 bases between them. CDR1 and CDR2 (germline): LGHDT, YNNKEL (reference sequence). The CDR3 runs to 17 residues.